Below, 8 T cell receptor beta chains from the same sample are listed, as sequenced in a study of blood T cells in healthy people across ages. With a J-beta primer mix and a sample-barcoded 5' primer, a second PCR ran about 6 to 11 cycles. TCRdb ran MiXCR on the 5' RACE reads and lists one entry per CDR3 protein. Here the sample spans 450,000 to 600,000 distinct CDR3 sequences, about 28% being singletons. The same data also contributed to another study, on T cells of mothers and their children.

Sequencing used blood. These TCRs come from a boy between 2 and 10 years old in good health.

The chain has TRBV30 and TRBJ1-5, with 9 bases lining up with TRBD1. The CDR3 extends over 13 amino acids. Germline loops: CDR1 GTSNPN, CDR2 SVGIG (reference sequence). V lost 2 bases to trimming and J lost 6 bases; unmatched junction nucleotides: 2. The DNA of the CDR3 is TGTGCCTGGAGTTCGACAGGGGGTCAGCCCCAGCATTTT. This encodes CAWSSTGGQPQHF.

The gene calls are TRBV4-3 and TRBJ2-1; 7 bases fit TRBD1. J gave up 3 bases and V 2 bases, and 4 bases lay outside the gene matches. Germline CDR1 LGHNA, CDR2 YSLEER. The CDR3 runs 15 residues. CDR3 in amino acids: CASSQPGQSYNEQFF. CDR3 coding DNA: TGCGCCAGCAGCCAACCGGGACAGAGCTACAATGAGCAGTTCTTC.

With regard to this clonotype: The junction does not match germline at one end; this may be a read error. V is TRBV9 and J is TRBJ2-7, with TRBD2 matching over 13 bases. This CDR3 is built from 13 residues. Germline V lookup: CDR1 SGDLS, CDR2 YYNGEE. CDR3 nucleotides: TGTGCCAGCAGCCTCGGGACTAGCGGGACCTTGGTCTTC. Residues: CASSLGTSGTLVF.

The CDR3 DNA reads as TGTGCCAGCAGTTTATTAATGGGATTCGAGCAGTACTTC. This gives the protein CASSLLMGFEQYF. J is TRBJ2-7 and V is TRBV27; no clear D gene. The CDR3 extends over 13 amino acids. V was pared by 1 base and J by 6 bases, with 10 bases between. In germline, CDR1 is MNHEY, CDR2 SMNVEV (reference sequence).

The CDR3 reads CASSFTGTDSYEQYF. In DNA, the CDR3 is TGTGCCAGCAGCTTTACCGGGACCGACTCCTACGAGCAGTACTTC. The V call is TRBV5-5, the J call TRBJ2-7; D may correspond to TRBD1 or TRBD2 (5 bases each). CDR3 length: 15 residues. Germline V gene data show CDR1 as SGHKS and CDR2 as YYEKEE (reference sequence). Trimming stripped 2 bases from V and 0 bases from J, with 12 bases between.

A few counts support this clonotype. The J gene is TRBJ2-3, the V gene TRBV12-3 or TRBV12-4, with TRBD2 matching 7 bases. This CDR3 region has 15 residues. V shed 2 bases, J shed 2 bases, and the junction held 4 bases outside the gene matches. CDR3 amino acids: CASSLRLAYTDTQYF. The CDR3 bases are TGTGCCAGCAGTTTAAGACTAGCCTACACAGATACGCAGTATTTT.

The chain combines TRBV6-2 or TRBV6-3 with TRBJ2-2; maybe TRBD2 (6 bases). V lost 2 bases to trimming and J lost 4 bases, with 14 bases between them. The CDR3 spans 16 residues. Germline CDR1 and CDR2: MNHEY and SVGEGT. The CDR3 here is CASSYGTPFPTGELFF. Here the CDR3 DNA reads TGTGCCAGCAGTTACGGGACTCCCTTTCCCACCGGGGAGCTGTTTTTT.

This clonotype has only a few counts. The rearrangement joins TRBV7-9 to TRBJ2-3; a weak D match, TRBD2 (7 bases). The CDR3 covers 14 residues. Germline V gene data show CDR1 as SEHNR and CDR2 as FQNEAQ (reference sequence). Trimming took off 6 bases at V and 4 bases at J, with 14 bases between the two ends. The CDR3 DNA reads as TGTGCCAGCAGTTTCGGGGGGCCCCCAGATACGCAGTATTTT. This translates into CASSFGGPPDTQYF.